The source of this T cell receptor (beta chain) is a study of blood T cell repertoires in COVID-19. TCRdb keeps only in-frame clones here, not all; method: immunoSEQ multiplex PCR. The table lists some 390,000 clones, 70% to 90% of them singletons. The CDR3 runs 13 residues. The germline V and J ends were trimmed by 0 bases and 5 bases, with 8 bases remaining between them. Germline V lookup: CDR1 SGHRS, CDR2 YFSETQ. Sequencing input: peripheral blood. This sequence joins TRBV5-1 and TRBJ2-5; D possibly corresponds to TRBD2 (5 bases). The receptor was isolated from a woman aged 55-70 years with COVID-19, enrolled during active disease. The CDR3 region has the DNA TGCGCCAGCAGCTTGGCGGGGAAGGAGACCCAGTACTTC. It yields the protein CASSLAGKETQYF.